The entry below gives a single TCR beta chain sequence along with its context. As processed by the authors: Nucleated cell counts were estimated from reference gene primer amplification. The assay was immunoSEQ multiplex PCR, and TCRdb's table has in-frame clones only and misses some. The V and J calls and clone size come from that table; D and trimming were worked out from the DNA. The table shows 120,000 to 150,000 clones, with about nine tenths occurring only once. V was clipped by 1 base and J by 0 bases, with 15 bases between them. The CDR3 sequence is 17 residues long. Germline V gene data show CDR1 as LGHNA and CDR2 as YNFKEQ. The sample comes from a study of blood T cell repertoires in COVID-19. Study-wide background: COVID-19 samples from acute and convalescent phases originated in the United States, Italy and Spain.

Sequences were obtained from peripheral blood. The source is a man in his fifties or sixties who had recovered from COVID-19. The rearrangement joins TRBV4-2 to TRBJ1-2; D gene ambiguous. The CDR3 is CASSQGVGRLANYGYTF. CDR3 DNA sequence: TGTGCCAGCAGCCAAGGGGTGGGGAGGTTAGCTAACTATGGCTACACCTTC.